A selection of T cell receptor beta chains follows, all from one sample in a study of graft-versus-host responses after intestinal transplantation. The repertoire was sequenced with immunoSEQ multiplex PCR; TCRdb's copy has only in-frame clones and lacks some. The data contain some 85,000 clones, just under 95% of them singletons. Antigens of these TCRs are unknown. The starting material was unstimulated CD8+ T cells sorted from spleen or lymph node cells, obtained before transplant. These receptor sequences come from a human donor who was the organ donor for an intestinal transplant. Each CDR3 is given with its conserved first and last residue. Each record gives: CDR3 DNA, CDR3 protein, V gene, clone size, D gene, J gene. The D gene is left open where the match is weak. The size field is filled for only some rows; it gives once, few, many or a size class.

CDR3 DNA: TGTGCCAGCAGTCCTACTAGCAGCGAGACCCAGTACTTC
CDR3 protein: CASSPTSSETQYF
V gene: TRBV28
clone size: -
D gene: -
J gene: TRBJ2-5

CDR3 DNA: TGTGCCAGCAGCTTTGACGCCGGGGACAGGGGGCAGGACGAGCAGTACTTC
CDR3 protein: CASSFDAGDRGQDEQYF
V gene: TRBV7-8
clone size: -
D gene: TRBD1
J gene: TRBJ2-7

CDR3 DNA: TGTGCCAGCAGCCCGGCAGGGGGCGTGAACACTGAAGCTTTCTTT
CDR3 protein: CASSPAGGVNTEAFF
V gene: TRBV11-2
clone size: -
D gene: TRBD1
J gene: TRBJ1-1

CDR3 DNA: TGTGCCAGCAGGGTGGGGGGGTCCACTGAAGCTTTCTTT
CDR3 protein: CASRVGGSTEAFF
V gene: TRBV27
clone size: -
D gene: -
J gene: TRBJ1-1

CDR3 DNA: TGCGCCAGCAGCCAGGCCTGGGGCGCCTACGAGCAGTACTTC
CDR3 protein: CASSQAWGAYEQYF
V gene: TRBV4-1
clone size: -
D gene: -
J gene: TRBJ2-7

CDR3 DNA: TGTGCCAGCAGCATGGACAGGGGGCTCACCGGGGAGCTGTTTTTT
CDR3 protein: CASSMDRGLTGELFF
V gene: TRBV11-3
clone size: -
D gene: TRBD1
J gene: TRBJ2-2

CDR3 DNA: TGTGCCAGCAGCTTGGACGACAGGGGATATGAGACCCAGTACTTC
CDR3 protein: CASSLDDRGYETQYF
V gene: TRBV5-5
clone size: -
D gene: TRBD1
J gene: TRBJ2-5

CDR3 DNA: TGTGCCAGCAGCTCGGGAGGGGGAAACACTGAAGCTTTCTTT
CDR3 protein: CASSSGGGNTEAFF
V gene: TRBV7-9
clone size: -
D gene: -
J gene: TRBJ1-1

CDR3 DNA: TGTGCCAGCAGCCAAGATTCAGGGGTGGCAGCCTCCTACGAGCAGTACTTC
CDR3 protein: CASSQDSGVAASYEQYF
V gene: TRBV4-2
clone size: -
D gene: -
J gene: TRBJ2-7

CDR3 DNA: TGCGCCAGCAGCCAGGAAAACAGGGGAGGCTATGGCTACACCTTC
CDR3 protein: CASSQENRGGYGYTF
V gene: TRBV4-1
clone size: -
D gene: TRBD1
J gene: TRBJ1-2

CDR3 DNA: TGTGCCAGCAGCACTTCAGATACGCAGTATTTT
CDR3 protein: CASSTSDTQYF
V gene: TRBV5-6
clone size: -
D gene: -
J gene: TRBJ2-3

CDR3 DNA: TGTGCCAGCAGCTTAGGAGGCGGCGAGCAGTACTTC
CDR3 protein: CASSLGGGEQYF
V gene: TRBV13
clone size: -
D gene: -
J gene: TRBJ2-7

CDR3 DNA: TGTGCCAGCAGCGCCGGACAACCCAATCAGCCCCAGCATTTT
CDR3 protein: CASSAGQPNQPQHF
V gene: TRBV9
clone size: -
D gene: -
J gene: TRBJ1-5

CDR3 DNA: TGTGCCAGCAGTTTAGTCCCGGACAGGGGTAATTCACCCCTCCACTTT
CDR3 protein: CASSLVPDRGNSPLHF
V gene: TRBV27
clone size: -
D gene: TRBD1
J gene: TRBJ1-6

CDR3 DNA: TGTGCCAGCAGCCAAGAGGGGGGATATGGCTACACCTTC
CDR3 protein: CASSQEGGYGYTF
V gene: TRBV4-2
clone size: -
D gene: -
J gene: TRBJ1-2

CDR3 DNA: TGCGCCAGCAGCCCGGGAGTGAACACTGAAGCTTTCTTT
CDR3 protein: CASSPGVNTEAFF
V gene: TRBV4-3
clone size: -
D gene: -
J gene: TRBJ1-1

CDR3 DNA: TGTGCCAGCAGCCCCCAAGGGGGTACGGGCAATCAGCCCCAGCATTTT
CDR3 protein: CASSPQGGTGNQPQHF
V gene: TRBV7-9
clone size: once
D gene: -
J gene: TRBJ1-5

CDR3 DNA: TGTGCCAGCAGCCAGGGCGGCACAGGGAAGTTCTTC
CDR3 protein: CASSQGGTGKFF
V gene: TRBV7-9
clone size: once
D gene: -
J gene: TRBJ2-1

CDR3 DNA: TGCGCCAGCAGCTCAGGGGCTGAAGCTTTCTTT
CDR3 protein: CASSSGAEAFF
V gene: TRBV5-1
clone size: -
D gene: -
J gene: TRBJ1-1

CDR3 DNA: TGCGCCAGCAGCGTGGGACAGGCCTACGAGCAGTACTTC
CDR3 protein: CASSVGQAYEQYF
V gene: TRBV5-1
clone size: -
D gene: TRBD1
J gene: TRBJ2-7

CDR3 DNA: TGCGCCAGCAGCCAAGGAGGACACTCTGGAAACACCATATATTTT
CDR3 protein: CASSQGGHSGNTIYF
V gene: TRBV4-1
clone size: -
D gene: -
J gene: TRBJ1-3

CDR3 DNA: TGTGCCAGCAGTGGGGGGGACAGGGGGCTTGCCTATGGCTACACCTTC
CDR3 protein: CASSGGDRGLAYGYTF
V gene: TRBV6-1
clone size: -
D gene: TRBD1
J gene: TRBJ1-2

CDR3 DNA: TGTGCCAGCAGCCCCGTCCCCCTTGGAGGGCCGCGTTCACCCCTCCACTTT
CDR3 protein: CASSPVPLGGPRSPLHF
V gene: TRBV11-2
clone size: once
D gene: -
J gene: TRBJ1-6

CDR3 DNA: TGTGCCAGCAGCCCCAGCGGGGGCTCCTACAATGAGCAGTTCTTC
CDR3 protein: CASSPSGGSYNEQFF
V gene: TRBV7-2
clone size: -
D gene: TRBD2
J gene: TRBJ2-1

CDR3 DNA: TGCAGCGTTGCGGGAGGGACCCACAATGAGCAGTTCTTC
CDR3 protein: CSVAGGTHNEQFF
V gene: TRBV29-1
clone size: -
D gene: TRBD2
J gene: TRBJ2-1

CDR3 DNA: TGTGCCAGTAAACAGGGGGCGGCTAACTATGGCTACACCTTC
CDR3 protein: CASKQGAANYGYTF
V gene: TRBV19
clone size: -
D gene: TRBD1
J gene: TRBJ1-2

CDR3 DNA: TGTGCCAGTAGTAAAGCGTTGGGACAGGGATCGTACGAGCAGTACTTC
CDR3 protein: CASSKALGQGSYEQYF
V gene: TRBV19
clone size: -
D gene: TRBD1
J gene: TRBJ2-7

CDR3 DNA: TGTGCCAGCAGTTTCGGCGGTTTCTACGAGCAGTACTTC
CDR3 protein: CASSFGGFYEQYF
V gene: TRBV27
clone size: -
D gene: -
J gene: TRBJ2-7

CDR3 DNA: TGCGCCAGCAGCGTGACAGGGGCCAGCAATCAGCCCCAGCATTTT
CDR3 protein: CASSVTGASNQPQHF
V gene: TRBV5-1
clone size: -
D gene: TRBD1
J gene: TRBJ1-5

CDR3 DNA: TGTGCCAGCAGCTTAGAAGGGGGGGATGAGCAGTTCTTC
CDR3 protein: CASSLEGGDEQFF
V gene: TRBV7-6
clone size: -
D gene: -
J gene: TRBJ2-1

CDR3 DNA: TGTGCCAGCAGATACAGGACCACCTACGAGCAGTACTTC
CDR3 protein: CASRYRTTYEQYF
V gene: TRBV6-1
clone size: -
D gene: -
J gene: TRBJ2-7

CDR3 DNA: TGTGCCAGCAGCCCAGGGGGCACGGAGACCCAGTACTTC
CDR3 protein: CASSPGGTETQYF
V gene: TRBV7-9
clone size: -
D gene: TRBD1
J gene: TRBJ2-5

CDR3 DNA: TGTGCCAGCAGCTGGAGCGGGGGGAGCACTGAAGCTTTCTTT
CDR3 protein: CASSWSGGSTEAFF
V gene: TRBV5-4
clone size: -
D gene: -
J gene: TRBJ1-1

CDR3 DNA: TGTGCCAGCAGCCAAGAACCCCAGGGAACTATACTTTCCTACGAGCAGTACTTC
CDR3 protein: CASSQEPQGTILSYEQYF
V gene: TRBV4-2
clone size: -
D gene: -
J gene: TRBJ2-7

CDR3 DNA: TGTGCCAGCAGTGACTTACAGGGGGCCTACGAGCAGTACTTC
CDR3 protein: CASSDLQGAYEQYF
V gene: TRBV25-1
clone size: -
D gene: TRBD1
J gene: TRBJ2-7

CDR3 DNA: TGCAGTGCTAGATACAGGGATACGCAGTATTTT
CDR3 protein: CSARYRDTQYF
V gene: TRBV20-1
clone size: -
D gene: -
J gene: TRBJ2-3

CDR3 DNA: TGCGCCAGCAGCCCATCCCCAGGGAACTATGGCTACACCTTC
CDR3 protein: CASSPSPGNYGYTF
V gene: TRBV4-1
clone size: once
D gene: -
J gene: TRBJ1-2

CDR3 DNA: TGTGCCAGCAGTTACGGTAGGGGATCCTACGAGCAGTACTTC
CDR3 protein: CASSYGRGSYEQYF
V gene: TRBV6-5
clone size: once
D gene: -
J gene: TRBJ2-7

CDR3 DNA: TGTGCCAGCAGCCCGAGGACAGGGGGCTCCTCAGATACGCAGTATTTT
CDR3 protein: CASSPRTGGSSDTQYF
V gene: TRBV13
clone size: -
D gene: TRBD1
J gene: TRBJ2-3

CDR3 DNA: TGTGCCAGCACCAGGGGGACAGGCGGCTCTACAGATACGCAGTATTTT
CDR3 protein: CASTRGTGGSTDTQYF
V gene: TRBV7-9
clone size: once
D gene: TRBD1
J gene: TRBJ2-3

CDR3 DNA: TGTGCCAGCAGCCCGCCGGGACAAATGCAGTTCTTC
CDR3 protein: CASSPPGQMQFF
V gene: TRBV9
clone size: -
D gene: -
J gene: TRBJ2-1

CDR3 DNA: TGTGCCAGCAGGGAAACAGAGACTGAAGCTTTCTTT
CDR3 protein: CASRETETEAFF
V gene: TRBV6-1
clone size: -
D gene: -
J gene: TRBJ1-1

CDR3 DNA: TGTGCCAGCACCGTATTCCGTCGGGGGGGCACTGAAGCTTTCTTT
CDR3 protein: CASTVFRRGGTEAFF
V gene: TRBV27
clone size: -
D gene: -
J gene: TRBJ1-1

CDR3 DNA: TGTGCCAGCAGCCCAAGGGGGCCGGGTGGGACCTACGAGCAGTACTTC
CDR3 protein: CASSPRGPGGTYEQYF
V gene: TRBV13
clone size: -
D gene: TRBD1
J gene: TRBJ2-7

CDR3 DNA: TGTGCCAGCAGCTGGACAGGGGAGGACACTGAAGCTTTCTTT
CDR3 protein: CASSWTGEDTEAFF
V gene: TRBV5-5
clone size: -
D gene: TRBD1
J gene: TRBJ1-1

CDR3 DNA: TGTGCCAGCCGGACAGGGTATGGCTACACCTTC
CDR3 protein: CASRTGYGYTF
V gene: TRBV27
clone size: -
D gene: TRBD1
J gene: TRBJ1-2

CDR3 DNA: TGTGCCAGCAGCCCCCCGGGACATAGCTCCTACGAGCAGTACTTC
CDR3 protein: CASSPPGHSSYEQYF
V gene: TRBV7-9
clone size: -
D gene: -
J gene: TRBJ2-7

CDR3 DNA: TGTGCCAGCAGCTTGGGGACGGACTTAATGAACACTGAAGCTTTCTTT
CDR3 protein: CASSLGTDLMNTEAFF
V gene: TRBV5-4
clone size: -
D gene: -
J gene: TRBJ1-1

CDR3 DNA: TGTGCCAGTAGCCTCCTCCTGGGGCAGGCAGCCTACGAGCAGTACTTC
CDR3 protein: CASSLLLGQAAYEQYF
V gene: TRBV19
clone size: -
D gene: -
J gene: TRBJ2-7

CDR3 DNA: TGTGCCAGCAGTTCGACACGTTTTACAGGGGCCTATGGCTACACCTTC
CDR3 protein: CASSSTRFTGAYGYTF
V gene: TRBV6-5
clone size: -
D gene: TRBD1
J gene: TRBJ1-2

CDR3 DNA: TGTGCCAGGACAGGCGGGAACACCATATATTTT
CDR3 protein: CARTGGNTIYF
V gene: TRBV7-9
clone size: few
D gene: -
J gene: TRBJ1-3

CDR3 DNA: TGTGCCAGCAGCCCGGGACAGGGCTCCTACGAGCAGTACTTC
CDR3 protein: CASSPGQGSYEQYF
V gene: TRBV5-6
clone size: -
D gene: TRBD1
J gene: TRBJ2-7

CDR3 DNA: TGTGCCAGCAGAGGACAGGGCGGCTTTTCACCCCTCCACTTT
CDR3 protein: CASRGQGGFSPLHF
V gene: TRBV27
clone size: -
D gene: TRBD1
J gene: TRBJ1-6

CDR3 DNA: TGTGCCATCAGTGACCCAGGGGACGAGCAGTACTTC
CDR3 protein: CAISDPGDEQYF
V gene: TRBV10-3
clone size: -
D gene: -
J gene: TRBJ2-7

CDR3 DNA: TGTGCCAGCAGCTCTCCCCTAGAGGAGCAGCGGCATTTT
CDR3 protein: CASSSPLEEQRHF
V gene: TRBV7-9
clone size: -
D gene: -
J gene: TRBJ2-3

CDR3 DNA: TGTGCCAGCAGTGAAGTCAGGGGGAATGAGCAGTTCTTC
CDR3 protein: CASSEVRGNEQFF
V gene: TRBV2
clone size: -
D gene: TRBD1
J gene: TRBJ2-1

CDR3 DNA: TGTGCCAGCAGCTTAGAAGCAGGGGGCTATGGCTACACCTTC
CDR3 protein: CASSLEAGGYGYTF
V gene: TRBV11-2
clone size: -
D gene: TRBD1
J gene: TRBJ1-2

CDR3 DNA: TGTGCCAGCAGCCAGACGGACACCAGCTCCTACGAGCAGTACTTC
CDR3 protein: CASSQTDTSSYEQYF
V gene: TRBV4-2
clone size: -
D gene: -
J gene: TRBJ2-7

CDR3 DNA: TGTGCCAGCAGTTACTGGACAGGGAGGCACGAGCAGTACTTC
CDR3 protein: CASSYWTGRHEQYF
V gene: TRBV2
clone size: -
D gene: TRBD1
J gene: TRBJ2-7